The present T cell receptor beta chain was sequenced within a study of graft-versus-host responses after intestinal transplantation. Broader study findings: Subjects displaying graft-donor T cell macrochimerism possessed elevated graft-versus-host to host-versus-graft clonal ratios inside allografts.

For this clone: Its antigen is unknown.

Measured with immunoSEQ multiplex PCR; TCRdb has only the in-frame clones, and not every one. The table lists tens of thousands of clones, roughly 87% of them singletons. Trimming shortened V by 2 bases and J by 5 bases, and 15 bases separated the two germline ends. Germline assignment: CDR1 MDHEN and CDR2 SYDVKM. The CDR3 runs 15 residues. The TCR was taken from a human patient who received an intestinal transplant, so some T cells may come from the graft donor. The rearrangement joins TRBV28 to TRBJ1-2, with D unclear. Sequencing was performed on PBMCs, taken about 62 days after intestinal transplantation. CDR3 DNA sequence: TGTGCCAGCAGTTTAGGCAGGCAGTGGGGTTATGGCTACACCTTC. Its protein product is CASSLGRQWGYGYTF.